Listed here are 14 T cell receptor beta chains from one sample, sequenced in a study of PD-L1 blockade in urothelial cancer. The data were produced by immunoSEQ multiplex PCR, yet TCRdb's version contains in-frame clones alone and is incomplete. The table lists tens of thousands of clones, 82% of them singletons, with over 7.5% in the top ten. The material sequenced was PBMCs, taken around atezolizumab (anti-PD-L1) treatment. Receptor source: a man aged 65 to 85 with urothelial cancer.

CDR3 sequence (DNA): TGTGCCAGCAGCCTTTTCGGGACAGGGGGCACTGAAGCTTTCTTT. This sequence encodes CASSLFGTGGTEAFF. The chain recombines TRBV14 with TRBJ1-1; 11 bases agree with TRBD1. CDR3 length: 15 residues. Germline CDR1 reads SGHDN; CDR2 reads FVKESK. Germline trimming cut 4 bases from V and 4 bases from J; bases unmatched to any gene: 5.

The chain employs TRBV7-8 and TRBJ1-2, with 11 bases aligning to TRBD1. The CDR3 is made up of 17 amino acids. Losses at the gene ends were 5 bases for V and 3 bases for J; bases not matched to a gene: 11. Per the germline V gene, CDR1 is SGHVS and CDR2 is FQNEAQ. The CDR3 loop reads CASSPRDRGTPYYGYTF. CDR3 nucleotides: TGTGCCAGCAGCCCGCGGGACAGGGGGACCCCCTACTATGGCTACACCTTC.

The rearrangement links TRBV10-3 to TRBJ1-1; the D gene is possibly TRBD1 (5 bases). Trimming cost V 11 bases and J 2 bases, with 12 bases left between them. CDR3 length equals 12 residues. Looked up from germline, CDR1 is ENHRY and CDR2 is SYGVKD. Written as DNA, the CDR3 is TGTGCCTCCACAGGAACCAACACTGAAGCTTTCTTT. This codes for CASTGTNTEAFF.

This clone appeared a single time. The chain carries TRBV7-9 and TRBJ2-7; TRBD1 aligns across 11 bases. The V gene's germline CDR1 is SEHNR and CDR2 FQNEAQ (reference sequence). The CDR3 runs 14 residues. The V gene end was trimmed by 5 bases and the J gene end by 4 bases; junction bases not matched to a gene: 4. In DNA form, the CDR3 reads TGTGCCAGCAGCGCCGGGACAGGGGGTTACGAGCAGTACTTC. Translated: CASSAGTGGYEQYF.

In this sample, this clone turned up once. This sequence joins TRBV7-8 and TRBJ2-5; D unresolved. The CDR3 sequence is 12 residues long. CDR1 SGHVS and CDR2 FQNEAQ come from the germline V gene. V was pared by 5 bases and J by 5 bases, with 9 bases between. CDR3 DNA sequence: TGTGCCAGCAGCCAGTATCCCGAGACCCAGTACTTC. Its translation is CASSQYPETQYF.

There are a few counts of this clone. The V and J genes are TRBV15 and TRBJ1-5; D is unresolved. Germline V lookup: CDR1 LNHNV, CDR2 YYDKDF (reference sequence). Trimming shortened V by 1 base and J by 1 base, and 8 bases separated the two germline ends. The CDR3 consists of 15 residues. Here the CDR3 reads CATSRARLSNQPQHF. The CDR3 DNA follows: TGTGCCACCAGCAGAGCTCGACTGAGCAATCAGCCCCAGCATTTT.

The chain is built from TRBV4-3 and TRBJ2-1; TRBD2 agrees at 7 bases. There are 18 residues in the CDR3. Looked up from germline, CDR1 is LGHNA and CDR2 is YSLEER. Germline trimming cut 0 bases from V and 3 bases from J; bases unmatched to any gene: 11. CDR3 residues: CASSQDWEGGRVYNEQFF. The CDR3 region has the DNA TGCGCCAGCAGCCAAGATTGGGAGGGAGGGAGGGTCTACAATGAGCAGTTCTTC.

CDR3 DNA: TGTGCCAGCAGCCCCCAGGGGGATGGTGGCTACACCTTC. Its protein product is CASSPQGDGGYTF. This rearrangement joins TRBV7-8 to TRBJ1-2, with 7 bases fitting TRBD1. The CDR3 extends over 13 amino acids. The J segment lost 7 bases and the V segment lost 5 bases, leaving 7 bases of the junction unmatched. Germline values: CDR1 SGHVS, CDR2 FQNEAQ.

The chain recombines TRBV30 with TRBJ1-4; 9 positions agree with TRBD1. Germline V gene lookup returns CDR1 GTSNPN and CDR2 SVGIG (reference sequence). Trimming at V came to 3 bases and at J to 3 bases, leaving 5 bases not matched to a gene. CDR3 length: 15 residues. CDR3 nucleotides: TGTGCCTGGAGATCACGGACAGGGGCTAATGAAAAACTGTTTTTT. Its translation: CAWRSRTGANEKLFF. The complete variable domain, with remaining parts taken from reference TRBV30 and TRBJ1-4, reads SQTIHQWPATLVQPVGSPLSLECTVEGTSNPNLYWYRQAAGRGLQLLFYSVGIGQISSEVPQNLSASRPQDRQFILSSKKLLLSDSGFYLCAWRSRTGANEKLFFGSGTQLSVL.

V gene TRBV5-1 combines with J gene TRBJ1-2, with 9 positions matching TRBD1. CDR1 is SGHRS and CDR2 is YFSETQ in the germline V gene. The trim removed 3 bases at V and 4 bases at J, leaving 7 bases unmatched. This CDR3 spans 15 amino acids. The CDR3, as DNA: TGCGCCAGCAGCTCCGGGGACAGGGACAGCTATGGCTACACCTTC. Translation: CASSSGDRDSYGYTF.

This sequence joins TRBV5-1 and TRBJ2-5; 7 bases agree with TRBD1. Losses at the gene ends were 4 bases for V and 4 bases for J; bases not matched to a gene: 16. Germline lookup yields CDR1 SGHRS and CDR2 YFSETQ. This CDR3 region has 17 residues. The CDR3 coding sequence is TGCGCCAGCAGCCGAACGATCTCAGGGGGAAGGATAGAGACCCAGTACTTC. Protein product: CASSRTISGGRIETQYF. Together with reference TRBV5-1 and TRBJ2-5, the CDR3 gives the full variable domain: KAGVTQTPRYLIKTRGQQVTLSCSPISGHRSVSWYQQTPGQGLQFLFEYFSETQRNKGNFPGRFSGRQFSNSRSEMNVSTLELGDSALYLCASSRTISGGRIETQYFGPGTRLLVL.

J is TRBJ2-7 and V is TRBV19; TRBD1 matches 7 bases. With 4 bases clipped from V and 2 bases from J, the junction kept 5 bases outside the gene matches. The CDR3 sequence is 14 residues long. Germline V lookup: CDR1 LNHDA, CDR2 SQIVND (reference sequence). DNA for the CDR3: TGTGCCAGTAGTACATTAGACAGGGCCTACGAGCAGTACTTC. Residues: CASSTLDRAYEQYF. The full variable domain, its missing parts supplied by reference TRBV19 and TRBJ2-7, is DGGITQSPKYLFRKEGQNVTLSCEQNLNHDAMYWYRQDPGQGLRLIYYSQIVNDFQKGDIAEGYSVSREKKESFPLTVTSAQKNPTAFYLCASSTLDRAYEQYFGPGTRLTVT.

The V gene is TRBV6-5, the J gene TRBJ2-1, with 11 bases that match TRBD2. Germline CDR1 reads MNHEY; CDR2 reads SVGAGI. This CDR3 has 15 amino acids. V gave up 5 bases and J gave up 8 bases; unmatched junction bases: 8. In DNA form, the CDR3 reads TGTGCCAGCAGTCGACTAGCGGGAAGCTTGGATGAGCAGTTCTTC. It codes for CASSRLAGSLDEQFF.

This chain links TRBV4-1 with TRBJ2-1; TRBD2 matches at 14 bases. The CDR3 runs 16 residues. Unmatched junction bases numbered 5, after V lost 6 bases and J lost 4 bases. Germline lookup yields CDR1 MGHRA and CDR2 YSYEKL. This CDR3 is CASRTSGGAEYNEQFF. The CDR3 region has the DNA TGCGCCAGCAGGACTAGCGGGGGGGCCGAGTACAATGAGCAGTTCTTC.